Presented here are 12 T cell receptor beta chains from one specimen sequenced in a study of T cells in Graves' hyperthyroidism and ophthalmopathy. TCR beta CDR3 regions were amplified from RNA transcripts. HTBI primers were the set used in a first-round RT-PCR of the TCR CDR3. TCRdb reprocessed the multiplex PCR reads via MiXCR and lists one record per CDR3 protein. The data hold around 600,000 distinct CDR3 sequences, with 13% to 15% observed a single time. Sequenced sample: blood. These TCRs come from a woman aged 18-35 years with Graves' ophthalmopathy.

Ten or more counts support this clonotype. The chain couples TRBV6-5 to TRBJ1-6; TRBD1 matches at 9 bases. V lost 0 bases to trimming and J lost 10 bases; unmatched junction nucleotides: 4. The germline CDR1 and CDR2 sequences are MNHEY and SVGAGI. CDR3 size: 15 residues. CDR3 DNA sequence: TGTGCCAGCAGTTACTCGAGGACAGGGGAATCACCCCTCCACTTT. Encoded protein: CASSYSRTGESPLHF.

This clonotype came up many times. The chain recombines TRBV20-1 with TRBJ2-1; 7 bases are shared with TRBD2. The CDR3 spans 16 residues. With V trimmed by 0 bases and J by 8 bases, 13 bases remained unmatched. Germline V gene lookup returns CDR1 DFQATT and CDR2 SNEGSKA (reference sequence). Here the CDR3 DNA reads TGCAGTGCTAGAGATCAGGCTAGCGGCGGGTGGTATGAGCAGTTCTTC. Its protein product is CSARDQASGGWYEQFF.

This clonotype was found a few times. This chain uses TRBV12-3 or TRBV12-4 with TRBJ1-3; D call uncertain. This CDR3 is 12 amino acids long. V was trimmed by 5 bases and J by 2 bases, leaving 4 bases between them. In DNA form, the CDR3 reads TGTGCCAGCAGTAACCCTGGAAACACCATATATTTT. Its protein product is CASSNPGNTIYF.

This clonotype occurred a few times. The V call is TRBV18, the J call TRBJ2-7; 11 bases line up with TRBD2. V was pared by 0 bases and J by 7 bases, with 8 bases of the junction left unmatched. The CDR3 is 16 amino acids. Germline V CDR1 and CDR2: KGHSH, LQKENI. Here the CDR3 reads CASSPPQGLAVGEQYF. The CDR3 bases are TGTGCCAGCTCACCACCTCAGGGACTAGCGGTAGGTGAGCAGTACTTC.

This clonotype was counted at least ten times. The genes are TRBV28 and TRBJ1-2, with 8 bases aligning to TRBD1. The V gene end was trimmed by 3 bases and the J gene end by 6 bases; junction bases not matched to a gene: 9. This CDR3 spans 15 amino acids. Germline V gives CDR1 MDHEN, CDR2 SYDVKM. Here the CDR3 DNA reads TGTGCCAGCAGTTTTTCAACCGCAGGGGGCCATGGCTACACCTTC. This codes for CASSFSTAGGHGYTF.

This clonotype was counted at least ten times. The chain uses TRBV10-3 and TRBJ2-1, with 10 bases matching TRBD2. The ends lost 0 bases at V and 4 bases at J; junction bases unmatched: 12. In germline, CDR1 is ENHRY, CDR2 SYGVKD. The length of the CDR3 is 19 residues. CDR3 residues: CAISESGGVAGGPYNEQFF. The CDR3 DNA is TGTGCCATCAGTGAGTCGGGAGGGGTAGCGGGAGGCCCTTACAATGAGCAGTTCTTC.

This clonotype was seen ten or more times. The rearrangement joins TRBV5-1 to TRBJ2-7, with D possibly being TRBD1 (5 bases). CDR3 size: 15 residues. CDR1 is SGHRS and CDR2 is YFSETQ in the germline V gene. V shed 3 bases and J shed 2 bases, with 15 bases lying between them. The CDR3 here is CASSSVLQGPYEQYF. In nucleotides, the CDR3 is TGCGCCAGCAGCTCGGTGTTGCAGGGCCCCTACGAGCAGTACTTC.

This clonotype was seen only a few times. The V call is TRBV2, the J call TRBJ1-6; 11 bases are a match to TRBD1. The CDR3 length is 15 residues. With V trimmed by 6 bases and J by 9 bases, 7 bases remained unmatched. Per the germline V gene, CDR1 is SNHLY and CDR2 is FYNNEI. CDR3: CASSVDRGRFSPLHF. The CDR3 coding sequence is TGTGCCAGCAGCGTGGACAGGGGGCGGTTTTCACCCCTCCACTTT.

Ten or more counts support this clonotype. CDR3: CASSEPFGQPQHF. The CDR3, as DNA: TGCGCCAGCAGTGAGCCATTTGGTCAGCCCCAGCATTTT. J is TRBJ1-5 and V is TRBV10-2, with D uncertain. V lost 2 bases, J lost 6 bases, and 8 bases lay in between. Germline CDR1 reads WSHSY; CDR2 reads SAAADI. This CDR3 is 13 amino acids long.

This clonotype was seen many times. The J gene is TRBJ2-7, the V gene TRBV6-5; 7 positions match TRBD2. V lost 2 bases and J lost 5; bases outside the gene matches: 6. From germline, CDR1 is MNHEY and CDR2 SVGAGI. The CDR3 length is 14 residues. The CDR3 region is CASSYERDTHEQYF. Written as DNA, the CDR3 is TGTGCCAGCAGTTACGAGCGGGATACGCACGAGCAGTACTTC.

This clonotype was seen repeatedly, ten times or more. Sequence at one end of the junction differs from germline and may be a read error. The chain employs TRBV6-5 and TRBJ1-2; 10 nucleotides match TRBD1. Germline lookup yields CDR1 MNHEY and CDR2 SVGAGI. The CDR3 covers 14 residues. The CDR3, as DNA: TGTGCCAGCAGCTACTCGGGACAGGGGAATGGCTACACCTTC. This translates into CASSYSGQGNGYTF.

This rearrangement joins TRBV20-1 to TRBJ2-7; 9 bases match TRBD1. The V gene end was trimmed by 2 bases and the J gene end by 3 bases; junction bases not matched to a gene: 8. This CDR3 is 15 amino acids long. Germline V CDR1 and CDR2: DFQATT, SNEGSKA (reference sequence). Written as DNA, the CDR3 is TGCAGTGCTAGACCATCCGGGACAGGGCGCTACGAGCAGTACTTC. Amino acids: CSARPSGTGRYEQYF.